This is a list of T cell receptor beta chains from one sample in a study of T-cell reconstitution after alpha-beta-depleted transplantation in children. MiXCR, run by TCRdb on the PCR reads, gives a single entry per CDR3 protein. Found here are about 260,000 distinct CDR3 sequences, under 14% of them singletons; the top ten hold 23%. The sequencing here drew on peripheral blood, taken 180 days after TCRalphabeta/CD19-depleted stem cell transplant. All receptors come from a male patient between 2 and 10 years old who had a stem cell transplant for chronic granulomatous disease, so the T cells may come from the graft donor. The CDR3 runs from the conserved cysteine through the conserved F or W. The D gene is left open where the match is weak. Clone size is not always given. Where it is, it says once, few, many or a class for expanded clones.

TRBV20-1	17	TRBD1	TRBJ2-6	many	TGCAGTGCAACCGGGACGGACAGGTTCTCTGGGGCCAACGTCCTGACTTTC	CSATGTDRFSGANVLTF
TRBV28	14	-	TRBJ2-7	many	TGTGCCAGCAGCACCAGGGGAGGCTTTTACGAGCAGTACTTC	CASSTRGGFYEQYF
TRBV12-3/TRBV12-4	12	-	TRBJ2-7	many	TGTGCCAGCAGGGAACCACCGGGCGAGCAGTACTTC	CASREPPGEQYF
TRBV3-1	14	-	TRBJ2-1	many	TGTGCCAGCAGCCAAGAGAGTATTTTCGGTGAGCAGTTCTTC	CASSQESIFGEQFF
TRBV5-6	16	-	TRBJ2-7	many	TGTGCCAGCAGCCTAGCCGGGCCATCGTCCGCGTACGAGCAGTACTTC	CASSLAGPSSAYEQYF
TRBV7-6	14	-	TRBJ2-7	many	TGTGCCAGCAGCAAGAGGGACGGGTCCTACGAGCAGTACTTC	CASSKRDGSYEQYF
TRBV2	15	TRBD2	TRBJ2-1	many	TGTGCCAGCAGTGTTTCGGGGGGGGCCTACAATGAGCAGTTCTTC	CASSVSGGAYNEQFF
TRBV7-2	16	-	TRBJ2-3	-	TGTGCCAGCAGAAAGGGGGGGGGCAGATGGACAGATACGCAGTATTTT	CASRKGGGRWTDTQYF
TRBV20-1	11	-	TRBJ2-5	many	TGCAGTGCGAAGTTCGGGGAGACCCAGTACTTC	CSAKFGETQYF
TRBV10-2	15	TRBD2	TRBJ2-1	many	TGCGCCAGCAGTGATGGGACTAGCGGGAGGAATGAGCAGTTCTTC	CASSDGTSGRNEQFF
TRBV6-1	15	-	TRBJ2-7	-	TGTGCCAGCAGCCAGAAAAACCGGGACTTCTACGAGCAGTACTTC	CASSQKNRDFYEQYF
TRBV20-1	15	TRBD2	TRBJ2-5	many	TGCAGTGCCGGGGGACTTCTAGCGGGAAAAGAGACCCAGTACTTC	CSAGGLLAGKETQYF
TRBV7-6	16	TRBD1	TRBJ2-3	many	TGTGCCAGCAGCTCCCCTACAGGGGGCCGGGCAGATACGCAGTATTTT	CASSSPTGGRADTQYF
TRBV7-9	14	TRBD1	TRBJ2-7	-	TGTGCCAGCAGCCAACCGGGACAGGGCCACGAGCAGTACTTC	CASSQPGQGHEQYF
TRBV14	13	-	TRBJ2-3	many	TGTGCCAGTGCCTGGACTCTCACGGATACGCAGTATTTT	CASAWTLTDTQYF
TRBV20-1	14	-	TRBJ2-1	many	TGCAGTGCTAGAGATCTCCTAGCGTCACATGAGCAGTTCTTC	CSARDLLASHEQFF
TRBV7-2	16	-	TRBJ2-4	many	TGTGCCAGCAGCTTCCAACCCGGGGGAGCCAAAAACATTCAGTACTTC	CASSFQPGGAKNIQYF
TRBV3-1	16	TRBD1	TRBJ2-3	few	TGTGCCAGCAGCCAACCGGGACAGGGGTTCACAGATACGCAGTATTTT	CASSQPGQGFTDTQYF
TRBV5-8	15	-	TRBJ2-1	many	TGTGCCAGCAGCTTCGGCGCGAGCTCCTACAATGAGCAGTTCTTC	CASSFGASSYNEQFF
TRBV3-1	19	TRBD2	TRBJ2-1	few	TGTGCCAGCAGCTGGATTACCGGGACTAGCGGGAGGGCCGGCAATGAGCAGTTCTTC	CASSWITGTSGRAGNEQFF
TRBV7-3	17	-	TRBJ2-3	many	TGTGCCAGCAGCTTCCAATCCGGGACCCCTCCGGCCGGTACGCAGTATTTT	CASSFQSGTPPAGTQYF
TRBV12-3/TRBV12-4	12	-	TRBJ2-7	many	TGTGCCAGCAGTTCCCTGAACTACGAGCAGTACTTC	CASSSLNYEQYF
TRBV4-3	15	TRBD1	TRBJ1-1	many	TGCGCCAGCAGCCAATACACCGGACAGGGGCCTGAAGCTTTCTTT	CASSQYTGQGPEAFF
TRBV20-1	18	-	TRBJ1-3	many	TGCAGTGCTAGCCCCCCCGATATAGGGGAGCATCCTGGAAACACCATATATTTT	CSASPPDIGEHPGNTIYF
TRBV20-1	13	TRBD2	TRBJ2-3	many	TGCAGTGCTAGTCCGCTAGCGGGGGGTAACGCGTATTTT	CSASPLAGGNAYF
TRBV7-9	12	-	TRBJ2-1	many	TGTGCCAGCAGCTTAGTGTTCAATGAGCAGTTCTTC	CASSLVFNEQFF
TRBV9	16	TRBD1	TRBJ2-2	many	TGTGCCAGCAGCCCGACAGGGAACTCGAACACCGGGGAGCTGTTTTTT	CASSPTGNSNTGELFF
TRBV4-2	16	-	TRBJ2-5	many	TGTGCCAGCAGCCCCCGACCGATGCGGGCACAAGAGACCCAGTACTTC	CASSPRPMRAQETQYF
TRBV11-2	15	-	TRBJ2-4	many	TGTGCCAGCAGCTTAAGTTGGTTTTCCAAAAACATTCAGTACTTC	CASSLSWFSKNIQYF
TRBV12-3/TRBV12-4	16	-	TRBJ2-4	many	TGTGCCAGCAGTTTAGTTTTGGCACAAGCCAAAAACATTCAGTACTTC	CASSLVLAQAKNIQYF
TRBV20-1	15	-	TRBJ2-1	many	TGCAGTGCTAGTCGTGCGGGGCTGTCCTACAATGAGCAGTTCTTC	CSASRAGLSYNEQFF
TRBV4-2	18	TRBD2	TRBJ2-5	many	TGTGCCAGCAGCCAAGATGGGGGGCTTAGCGGGAGCCAAGAGACCCAGTACTTC	CASSQDGGLSGSQETQYF
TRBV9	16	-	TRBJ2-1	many	TGTGCCAGCAGCGCCCCCCCGGGGGCTCCCTACAATGAGCAGTTCTTC	CASSAPPGAPYNEQFF
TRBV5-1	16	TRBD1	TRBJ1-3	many	TGCGCCAGCAGCTCAGACAGGGCCGCAAGCGGAAACACCATATATTTT	CASSSDRAASGNTIYF
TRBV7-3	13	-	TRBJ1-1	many	TGTGCCAGCAGCTTACGACGGGACACTGAAGCTTTCTTT	CASSLRRDTEAFF
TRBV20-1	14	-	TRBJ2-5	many	TGCAGTGCTTGGACTGAACGTAGCCAAGAGACCCAGTACTTC	CSAWTERSQETQYF
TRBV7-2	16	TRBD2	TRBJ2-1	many	TGTGCCAGCAGCTTAGACAGCGGGGGCGCCTACAATGAGCAGTTCTTC	CASSLDSGGAYNEQFF
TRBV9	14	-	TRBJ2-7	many	TGTGCCAGCAGCGTAGCGGGAGAGACCTACGAGCAGTACTTC	CASSVAGETYEQYF
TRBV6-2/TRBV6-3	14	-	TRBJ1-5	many	TGTGCCAGCAGTTACACGGGGGAAACTCGGCCCCAGCATTTT	CASSYTGETRPQHF
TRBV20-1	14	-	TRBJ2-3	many	TGCAGTGCTACGGCACCATTGGTCGCAGATACGCAGTATTTT	CSATAPLVADTQYF